Listed below are T cell receptor beta chains from one sample, sequenced in a study of T cells in Graves' hyperthyroidism and ophthalmopathy. Each CDR3 protein is one row after TCRdb ran MiXCR on the multiplex PCR reads. The data contain hundreds of thousands of distinct CDR3 sequences, approximately 15% of them singletons. The specimen was blood. Receptor source: a woman in her twenties or thirties with Graves' hyperthyroidism that later progressed to Graves' ophthalmopathy. Each CDR3 is given with its conserved first and last residue. Each record gives: V gene, D gene, clone size, J gene, CDR3 DNA, CDR3 protein. The D gene is left open where the match is weak. The size entry is marked missing in some rows and otherwise reads once, few, many or a size class.

TRBV19	TRBD1	.	TRBJ1-2	TGTGCCAGTAGTATAGAGGGACAGGGCTATGGCTACACCTTC	CASSIEGQGYGYTF
TRBV30	.	many	TRBJ1-5	TGTGCCTGGAGTGTAACGGGGACCCAGCATTTT	CAWSVTGTQHF
TRBV15	.	few	TRBJ2-1	TGTGCCACCAGAGATACTAGCCTTGGCAATGAGCAGTTCTTC	CATRDTSLGNEQFF
TRBV4-2	.	.	TRBJ2-7	TGTGCCAGCAGCCAAGATGGGGACAATAACTACGAGCAGTACTTC	CASSQDGDNNYEQYF
TRBV20-1	.	.	TRBJ1-5	TGCAGTGCTAGGAGGGATAAGGGTGAGACAGATACGCAGCATTTT	CSARRDKGETDTQHF
TRBV24-1	TRBD1	many	TRBJ2-5	TGTGCCACCAGTGATTCGGACAGGGATAAGTACTTC	CATSDSDRDKYF
TRBV9	.	many	TRBJ1-5	TGTGCCAGTAGTATAGGGCAGGCCAGCAATCAGCCCCAGCATTTT	CASSIGQASNQPQHF
TRBV7-8	TRBD2	.	TRBJ2-5	TGTGCCAGCAGCTTGGGGCTAGCGGGAGAACAGGAGACCCAGTACTTC	CASSLGLAGEQETQYF
TRBV7-9	TRBD1	few	TRBJ2-2	TGTGCCAGCAGCCTCACGGGGACAGGGAGGACCGGGGAGCTGTTTTTT	CASSLTGTGRTGELFF
TRBV20-1	TRBD2	many	TRBJ2-7	TGCAGTGCTAGAACGCTAGCGGGCTCCTACGAGCAGTACTTC	CSARTLAGSYEQYF
TRBV7-9	.	many	TRBJ2-3	TGTGCCAGCAGCTCCTACCGACCGTCGGACAGATTAAAGACAGATACGCAGTATTTT	CASSSYRPSDRLKTDTQYF
TRBV12-3/TRBV12-4	.	many	TRBJ2-1	TGTGCCAGCAATTCCGGGGAGTACAATGAGCAGTTCTTC	CASNSGEYNEQFF
TRBV24-1	.	many	TRBJ1-4	TGTGCCACCAGTGCGAGGACAGCTAATGAAAAACTGTTTTTT	CATSARTANEKLFF
TRBV5-4	.	few	TRBJ1-2	TGTGCCAGCAGCAGTCAGGTTGGACACGATGCCTTCTATGGCTACACCTTC	CASSSQVGHDAFYGYTF
TRBV11-2	TRBD2	many	TRBJ2-5	TGTGCCAGCAGCACCTCTAGCGGTCAGAGGGAGACCCAGTACTTC	CASSTSSGQRETQYF
TRBV27	.	many	TRBJ1-5	TGTGCCAGCAGGGGGCATTCAGACCAGCCCCAGCATTTT	CASRGHSDQPQHF
TRBV30	TRBD2	.	TRBJ2-2	TGTGCCTGGAGTTTGACTAGCGGAAGGGCCGGGGAGCTGTTTTTT	CAWSLTSGRAGELFF
TRBV7-9	.	.	TRBJ2-7	TGTGCCAGCAGCTTACCTGCGGGTCGCGAGCAGTACTTC	CASSLPAGREQYF
TRBV18	TRBD1	.	TRBJ1-5	TGTGCCAGCTCACCAGGGACAGGGATTAGCAATCGGCCCCAGCATTTT	CASSPGTGISNRPQHF
TRBV5-1	.	many	TRBJ1-5	TGCGCCAGCAGCTTGGGGGCGGGCCAAGGGGACAATCAGCCCCAGCATTTT	CASSLGAGQGDNQPQHF
TRBV5-1	TRBD1	many	TRBJ1-2	TGCGCCAGCAACACAGGGGGCGCGAACTATGGCTACACCTTC	CASNTGGANYGYTF
TRBV3-1	.	few	TRBJ2-6	TGTGCCAGCAGCCCTCTGGCGGGATCTGGGGCCAACGTCCTGACTTTC	CASSPLAGSGANVLTF
TRBV20-1	TRBD1	many	TRBJ2-7	TGCAGTGCCCCCGGGACAGGGCTCTACGAGCAGTACTTC	CSAPGTGLYEQYF
TRBV6-2/TRBV6-3	.	.	TRBJ1-6	TGTGCCAGCAGAAACAGCCCGGACCTATCAGTCCTCCACTTT	CASRNSPDLSVLHF
TRBV28	.	many	TRBJ1-1	TGTGCCAGCAGTTTGGGCGGGGGAGGTGAAGCTTTCTTT	CASSLGGGGEAFF
TRBV9	.	.	TRBJ2-1	TGTGCCAGCAGCGGAGGCCCATGGGTAGATGCCAGCTCCTACAATGAGCAGTTCTTC	CASSGGPWVDASSYNEQFF
TRBV5-6	TRBD1	.	TRBJ2-4	TGTGCCAGCAGCTTTACCGGGACAGGGGGCCACATTCAGTACTTC	CASSFTGTGGHIQYF
TRBV28	.	many	TRBJ2-2	TGTGCCAGCAGACTACTAGCGAACACCGGGGAGCTGTTTTTT	CASRLLANTGELFF
TRBV3-1	.	many	TRBJ1-4	TGTGCCAGCAGCCAGGGACGGGTTAATGAAAAACTGTTTTTT	CASSQGRVNEKLFF
TRBV11-2	TRBD1	many	TRBJ1-1	TGTGCCAGCAGCTTACCGGGACAGGAGACTGAAGCTTTCTTT	CASSLPGQETEAFF
TRBV27	.	.	TRBJ2-7	TGTGCCAGCAGTTTTGTGGAACAGGACCTAAGGGAGCAGTACTTC	CASSFVEQDLREQYF
TRBV2	.	many	TRBJ1-4	TGTGCCAGCAGTGGAGAGGGGGGCAGTGAAAAACTGTTTTTT	CASSGEGGSEKLFF
TRBV7-2	TRBD2	many	TRBJ2-3	TGTGCCAGCAGCCCGCGGACTAGCGGGGGGGGGACAGATACGCAGTATTTT	CASSPRTSGGGTDTQYF
TRBV9	.	.	TRBJ1-3	TGTGCCAGCAGCGTATTAGGAGGGGCCTCCGTGGGAAACACCATATATTTT	CASSVLGGASVGNTIYF
TRBV30	.	.	TRBJ2-1	TGTGCCTTGACCAGGGGTTACAATGAGCAGTTCTTC	CALTRGYNEQFF
TRBV11-1	.	many	TRBJ2-3	TGTGCCAGCAGCTTAGAACGTAGCCCGGGGGATACGCAGTATTTT	CASSLERSPGDTQYF
TRBV20-1	TRBD2	few	TRBJ2-7	TGCAGTGCTAGGGCTAGCGGGACGTCCTACGAGCAGTACTTC	CSARASGTSYEQYF
TRBV10-1	.	.	TRBJ2-1	TGCGCCAGCAGTGAGTCTAAGACAGCTTTTTACAATGAGCAGTTCTTC	CASSESKTAFYNEQFF
TRBV7-2	TRBD2	.	TRBJ2-5	TGTGCCAGCAGCTTTGCAGCCCCCGGGACTAGCGGGAGAGTAGAGACCCAGTACTTC	CASSFAAPGTSGRVETQYF
TRBV3-1	.	.	TRBJ2-7	TGTGCCAGCAGCCCGAAGACTATCGGGTGCTTCGACGAGCAGTACTTC	CASSPKTIGCFDEQYF
TRBV25-1	TRBD1	.	TRBJ2-1	TGTGCCAACAGTGATCGACAGGGGAATAATGAGCAATTCTTC	CANSDRQGNNEQFF
TRBV7-3	.	many	TRBJ2-7	TGTGCCAGCAGCTTAAAGGGGGGGGCCCAGCTGGCCTACGAGCAGTACTTC	CASSLKGGAQLAYEQYF
TRBV4-1	.	few	TRBJ2-3	TGCGCCAGCAGCCAAGGGGGACCAGATACGCAGTATTTT	CASSQGGPDTQYF
TRBV6-2/TRBV6-3	.	.	TRBJ2-1	TGTGCCAGCAGTCTTTACGAACTAGCCCCCTACAATGAGCAGTTCTTC	CASSLYELAPYNEQFF
TRBV12-5	TRBD1	many	TRBJ2-7	TGTGCTAGTGGTTTGGTTTCAGTGGAAGGACAGGGTTACCACGAGCAGTACTTC	CASGLVSVEGQGYHEQYF
TRBV6-2/TRBV6-3	.	many	TRBJ1-1	TGTGCCAGCACCGCCGGGACTCCTGAAGCTTTCTTT	CASTAGTPEAFF
TRBV27	.	many	TRBJ1-1	TGTGCCAGCAGCGGGTGGGGGGGAGTGAACACTGAAGCTTTCTTT	CASSGWGGVNTEAFF